The sequence of this TCR beta chain was determined in a study of T cell responses to AZD1222 COVID-19 vaccine. Using immunoSEQ multiplex PCR, the repertoire was profiled, and TCRdb retains in-frame clones only, with some absent. This sample yields 140,000 to 150,000 clones, of which approximately 91% are seen a single time; around 2.1% belongs to the top ten. CDR1 LNHDA and CDR2 SQIVND come from the germline V gene (reference sequence). Trimming took 7 bases from V and 9 from J; bases not matched to a gene: 2. The CDR3 contains 13 residues. This receptor was obtained from an adult who received the AZD1222 COVID-19 vaccine. Here the sequenced sample was peripheral blood, taken 28 days after the second AZD1222 dose. The J gene is TRBJ1-6, the V gene TRBV19; 11 bases agree with TRBD1. The CDR3 DNA reads as TGTGCCAGTATGGGACAGGGGGGTTCACCCCTCCACTTT. It yields the protein CASMGQGGSPLHF.